This T cell receptor (beta chain) emerged from a study of cytomegalovirus exposure and HLA in healthy donors. With 60 Vbeta and 13 Jbeta primers, the PCR was carried out. TCRdb keeps only in-frame clones here, not all; method: immunoSEQ multiplex PCR. The data contain about 160,000 clones, approximately 75% of them singletons. The CDR3 sequence is 16 residues long. Germline CDR1 and CDR2: SGHRS and YFSETQ. The germline V and J ends were trimmed by 5 bases and 4 bases, with 21 bases remaining between them. The chain couples TRBV5-1 to TRBJ1-2; tentative D call: TRBD1 (5 bases). The specimen was PBMCs. This receptor was taken from a woman younger than 30 in good health and CMV-seronegative. The CDR3 spells CASSPFVTGQGYGYTF. Here the CDR3 DNA reads TGCGCCAGCAGTCCGTTTGTAACAGGCCAGGGCTATGGCTACACCTTC.